These 6 T cell receptor beta chains were sequenced from one sample in a study of T cells in localized non-small cell lung cancer. Only in-frame clones appear in the TCRdb table, and some are missing; sequencing was by immunoSEQ multiplex PCR. The repertoire has tens of thousands of clones, 70% to 90% of them found once; the top ten carry about a tenth. Material: peripheral blood, obtained before any cancer treatment. The receptor source for this set is a female donor aged 60 or older with stage I lung adenocarcinoma.

By its share, this clone is medium-sized. The chain recombines TRBV20-1 with TRBJ1-2, with a weak D call TRBD1 (5 bases). V lost 2 bases, J lost 8 bases, and 9 bases lay in between. The CDR3 length is 11 residues. CDR1 is DFQATT, CDR2 SNEGSKA, per germline (reference sequence). CDR3: CSARWGDGYTF. For the CDR3, the DNA is TGCAGTGCTAGATGGGGGGACGGCTACACCTTC.

This clone was counted a single time. At the DNA level, this CDR3 is encoded by other sequences in the same sample as well. The chain carries TRBV5-4 and TRBJ1-2, with 7 bases identical to TRBD1. The V gene end was trimmed by 1 base and the J gene end by 4 bases; junction bases not matched to a gene: 4. Looked up from germline, CDR1 is SGHNT and CDR2 is YYREEE (reference sequence). The CDR3 runs 14 residues. The CDR3 region has the DNA TGTGCCAGCAGCTTGCCAGGACAGGCCTATGGCTACACCTTC. As protein: CASSLPGQAYGYTF.

This clone was seen just once. The chain joins TRBV6-1 to TRBJ1-6; D unclear. The germline CDR1 and CDR2 sequences are MNHNS and SASEGT. CDR3 length equals 17 residues. Trimming stripped 2 bases from V and 11 bases from J, with 22 bases between. CDR3 bases: TGTGCCAGCAGTGAAACCGGGCCCAATGGGCCATCACCACCCCTCCACTTT. Its translation: CASSETGPNGPSPPLHF.

J is TRBJ1-1 and V is TRBV6-5; TRBD1 matches at 8 bases. The CDR3 contains 16 residues. Germline V gene sequence: CDR1 MNHEY, CDR2 SVGAGI. Trimming at V came to 2 bases and at J to 0 bases, leaving 5 bases not matched to a gene. This CDR3 is CASSYRTGNMNTEAFF. In nucleotides, the CDR3 is TGTGCCAGCAGTTACCGGACAGGGAACATGAACACTGAAGCTTTCTTT.

J is TRBJ2-7 and V is TRBV21-1; TRBD1 is taken as the D call from the table, unchecked against the DNA. TRBV21-1 is assigned pseudogene status. There are 15 residues in the CDR3. The DNA of the CDR3 is TGTGCCAGCAGTTGGGCAGGGCCTACCTCCTACGAGCAGTACTTC. Residues: CASSWAGPTSYEQYF.

This chain connects TRBV29-1 to TRBJ2-1; 8 bases are a match to TRBD2. CDR3 length: 15 amino acids. V shed 6 bases and J 4 bases; nucleotides not matched to a gene: 11. The germline V gene has CDR1 SQVTM and CDR2 ANQGSEA. The CDR3 region has the DNA TGCAGCGTCCTACCATCGGGGGGGCCATACAATGAGCAGTTCTTC. Its translation: CSVLPSGGPYNEQFF.